This is a list of T cell receptor beta chains from one sample in a study of blood T cell repertoires in COVID-19. Sequencing used immunoSEQ multiplex PCR; TCRdb keeps in-frame clones, though not all of them. The repertoire holds 250,000 or so clones, with roughly 85% as singletons. Input material: PBMCs or T cells enriched from blood (not recorded which). The receptor source for this set is a woman in her 40s who had been exposed to COVID-19. Both conserved end residues are part of each CDR3. Fields, in order: CDR3 protein, CDR3 DNA, D gene, V gene, clone size, J gene. D genes are given only for firm matches. Rows give clone size only sometimes, using once, few, many, or a class for an expanded clone.

cdr3_aa: CASSFGQPKIYGYTF
cdr3_nt: TGTGCCAGCAGTTTTGGACAGCCAAAAATATATGGCTACACCTTC
d_call: -
v_call: TRBV27
clone_size: -
j_call: TRBJ1-2

cdr3_aa: CASSVARADGEKLFF
cdr3_nt: TGCGCCAGCAGCGTAGCCAGGGCGGATGGTGAAAAACTGTTTTTT
d_call: -
v_call: TRBV5-1
clone_size: -
j_call: TRBJ1-4

cdr3_aa: CAISENPGQGRSGYTF
cdr3_nt: TGTGCCATCAGTGAGAATCCGGGACAGGGGCGTTCCGGCTACACCTTC
d_call: TRBD1
v_call: TRBV10-3
clone_size: -
j_call: TRBJ1-2

cdr3_aa: CASSRSGKWDGYTF
cdr3_nt: TGTGCCAGCAGTAGATCCGGGAAATGGGATGGCTACACCTTC
d_call: -
v_call: TRBV25-1
clone_size: -
j_call: TRBJ1-2

cdr3_aa: CAWTTGQDGQPQHF
cdr3_nt: TGTGCCTGGACCACCGGACAGGACGGTCAGCCCCAGCATTTT
d_call: TRBD1
v_call: TRBV30
clone_size: -
j_call: TRBJ1-5

cdr3_aa: CASSRQSNQPQHF
cdr3_nt: TGTGCCAGTAGTAGGCAGAGCAATCAGCCCCAGCATTTT
d_call: -
v_call: TRBV19
clone_size: -
j_call: TRBJ1-5

cdr3_aa: CASSRNLVRSSGNTIYF
cdr3_nt: TGTGCCAGCAGCCGAAACCTGGTCCGGTCCTCTGGAAACACCATATATTTT
d_call: -
v_call: TRBV2
clone_size: few
j_call: TRBJ1-3

cdr3_aa: CASSRGDYLAGGYTF
cdr3_nt: TGTGCCAGCAGCCGAGGTGACTATCTGGCAGGAGGCTACACCTTC
d_call: -
v_call: TRBV5-8
clone_size: -
j_call: TRBJ1-2

cdr3_aa: CASRRTGEGYTF
cdr3_nt: TGTGCCAGCAGGAGGACAGGGGAGGGCTACACCTTC
d_call: TRBD1
v_call: TRBV12-3/TRBV12-4
clone_size: few
j_call: TRBJ1-2

cdr3_aa: CASSQETPGLAVAETQYF
cdr3_nt: TGCGCCAGCAGCCAAGAAACCCCCGGACTAGCGGTCGCTGAGACCCAGTACTTC
d_call: TRBD2
v_call: TRBV4-1
clone_size: few
j_call: TRBJ2-5

cdr3_aa: CASSATDFGNTIYF
cdr3_nt: TGTGCCAGCAGCGCGACGGATTTCGGGAACACCATATATTTT
d_call: -
v_call: TRBV9
clone_size: -
j_call: TRBJ1-3

cdr3_aa: CASSGGTGVAEAFF
cdr3_nt: TGTGCCAGCAGCGGGGGTACAGGGGTAGCTGAAGCTTTCTTT
d_call: TRBD1
v_call: TRBV5-4
clone_size: -
j_call: TRBJ1-1

cdr3_aa: CAISGQGRTGELFF
cdr3_nt: TGTGCCATCAGTGGACAGGGTCGGACCGGGGAGCTGTTTTTT
d_call: TRBD1
v_call: TRBV10-3
clone_size: -
j_call: TRBJ2-2

cdr3_aa: CASSSSRGGGYTF
cdr3_nt: TGTGCCAGCAGCTCGAGCCGGGGTGGTGGCTACACCTTC
d_call: -
v_call: TRBV11-2
clone_size: -
j_call: TRBJ1-2

cdr3_aa: CASTPGENTQYF
cdr3_nt: TGTGCCAGCACCCCAGGGGAAAATACGCAGTATTTT
d_call: -
v_call: TRBV12-3/TRBV12-4
clone_size: -
j_call: TRBJ2-3

cdr3_aa: CASSEELTKIFYGYTF
cdr3_nt: TGTGCCAGCAGTGAAGAGCTAACGAAAATTTTCTATGGCTACACCTTC
d_call: -
v_call: TRBV6-1
clone_size: -
j_call: TRBJ1-2